This T cell receptor beta chain was recorded in a study of control samples from healthy donors and cancer patients. Libraries were prepared by immunoSEQ multiplex PCR; TCRdb keeps only in-frame clonotypes and omits some of them. This table has under 130,000 clones, around nine tenths appearing once. This CDR3 has 13 residues. Germline V gene lookup returns CDR1 SGHRS and CDR2 YFSETQ. Deletions cut 5 bases from V and 2 bases from J, with 10 bases between. Material for sequencing was PBMCs. This clonotype was obtained from a man aged 60-69 years with lung cancer. This chain joins TRBV5-1 and TRBJ1-1; D may be TRBD1 (6 bases). CDR3 sequence: CASRADSNTEAFF. CDR3 DNA sequence: TGCGCCAGCAGGGCGGACAGTAACACTGAAGCTTTCTTT. Looking up the rest from reference TRBV5-1 and TRBJ1-1 gives the full variable domain: KAGVTQTPRYLIKTRGQQVTLSCSPISGHRSVSWYQQTPGQGLQFLFEYFSETQRNKGNFPGRFSGRQFSNSRSEMNVSTLELGDSALYLCASRADSNTEAFFGQGTRLTVV.